A single sample gave rise to the 29 T cell receptor beta chains below, sequenced in a study of vaccination effects on CD4 cells after COVID-19. No antigen is known for these receptors. ViraFEST expansion of antigen-specific CD4+ T cells with viral peptide pools preceded sequencing. Investigators separated out CD4+ T cells once 9 to 11 days of culture had passed. Nucleocapsid antibodies were negative in the vaccine recipients, who had never had SARS-CoV-2 infection. Clones were read by immunoSEQ multiplex PCR, and TCRdb kept only the in-frame ones, dropping some. The sample contains some 77,000 clones, approximately 72% of which appear only once. This specimen was CD4+ T cells from PBMCs cultured with HCoV-OC43 spike peptides, taken before COVID-19 vaccination. Stated subset: HCoV-OC43 spike overlapping peptide pool stimulation. The origin of the receptors is a human donor who received a COVID-19 vaccine.

The rearrangement links TRBV6-6 to TRBJ2-4; the D is unclear. Per the germline V gene, CDR1 is MNHNY and CDR2 is SVGAGI (reference sequence). The CDR3 covers 12 residues. The germline V and J ends were trimmed by 5 bases and 4 bases, with 6 bases remaining between them. The CDR3 spells CASSTVKNIQYF. CDR3 DNA sequence: TGTGCCAGCAGTACTGTTAAAAACATTCAGTACTTC.

The gene calls are TRBV11-2 and TRBJ1-1; unclear D gene. In germline, CDR1 is SGHAT, CDR2 FQNNGV. This CDR3 contains 15 residues. The germline V and J ends were trimmed by 2 bases and 1 base, with 11 bases remaining between them. The CDR3 sequence: CASSLSKSGNTEAFF. The DNA of the CDR3 is TGTGCCAGCAGCTTAAGTAAGTCAGGGAACACTGAAGCTTTCTTT.

This clone was seen only once. The chain links TRBV5-1 to TRBJ1-2; TRBD1 is a possible D gene (6 bases). The CDR3 totals 14 residues. V dropped 1 base and J dropped 7 bases, with 14 bases sitting between them. The V gene's germline CDR1 is SGHRS and CDR2 YFSETQ. The CDR3 bases are TGCGCCAGCAGCTTGCCTACGGGGGCCGGTGGCTACACCTTC. Translation: CASSLPTGAGGYTF.

The rearrangement links TRBV5-5 to TRBJ1-2; D not certain. Trimming removed 0 bases at V and 3 bases at J, with 9 bases between. The CDR3 runs to 14 residues. Germline V gene lookup returns CDR1 SGHKS and CDR2 YYEKEE (reference sequence). The CDR3 protein is CASSLASGDYGYTF. CDR3 in DNA: TGTGCCAGCAGCTTGGCCTCGGGTGACTATGGCTACACCTTC.

The rearrangement joins TRBV6-4 to TRBJ2-7; tentatively, D is TRBD2 (6 bases). CDR1 is MRHNA, CDR2 SNTAGT, per germline. Trimming shortened V by 6 bases and J by 3 bases, and 15 bases separated the two germline ends. This CDR3 region has 14 residues. The CDR3 DNA sequence: TGTGCCAGCAGAGAAATAGGGACTTTCTACGAGCAGTACGTC. It translates to CASREIGTFYEQYV.

V and J are TRBV4-2 and TRBJ1-1; D ambiguous. The ends were cut back, 4 bases at V and 1 base at J, with 10 bases in the middle. Germline CDR1 and CDR2: LGHNA and YNFKEQ. This CDR3 is 14 amino acids long. CDR3 coding DNA: TGTGCCAGCAGCCTAAAGCGGGAGAACACTGAAGCTTTCTTT. Protein product: CASSLKRENTEAFF.

V usage is TRBV5-6 and J usage is TRBJ1-1; 7 bases are a match to TRBD1. The CDR3 covers 16 residues. V gave up 4 bases and J gave up 6 bases; unmatched junction bases: 15. Germline lookup yields CDR1 SGHDT and CDR2 YYEEEE. The CDR3, as DNA: TGTGCCAGCAGCCCACGGGGGAGGGGGCGCACCGCTGAAGCTTTCTTT. Translating gives CASSPRGRGRTAEAFF.

This clone was seen more than once but under ten times. The rearrangement uses TRBV7-2 and TRBJ1-6, with no clear D. Trimming left V 2 bases short and J 7 bases short, with 12 bases between. The CDR3 consists of 15 residues. Germline-derived CDR1 and CDR2 are SGHTA and FQGNSA. The CDR3 DNA follows: TGTGCCAGCAGCTTAATTCCGGGCCCAAATTCACCCCTCCACTTT. Translated, it gives CASSLIPGPNSPLHF.

The chain joins TRBV5-6 to TRBJ2-7, with 9 bases matching TRBD1. Germline V gene sequence: CDR1 SGHDT, CDR2 YYEEEE. The V segment lost 1 base and the J segment 5 bases; nucleotides outside the gene matches: 7. This CDR3 contains 15 residues. The CDR3 loop is CASSLPGQGFNEQYV. The CDR3 nucleotides read TGTGCCAGCAGCTTGCCGGGACAGGGTTTCAACGAGCAGTACGTC.

V is TRBV28 and J is TRBJ2-7; 7 positions agree with TRBD1. The CDR3 consists of 15 residues. Germline CDR1 is MDHEN and CDR2 is SYDVKM. With 5 bases clipped from V and 4 bases from J, the junction kept 11 bases outside the gene matches. CDR3 residues: CASSEPGQDVYEQYV. CDR3 DNA: TGTGCCAGCAGTGAACCCGGACAGGATGTATACGAGCAGTACGTC.

This clone was recorded a few times. The V and J genes are TRBV5-1 and TRBJ2-4, with D possibly TRBD1 on 7 matching bases. Trimming left V 4 bases short and J 0 bases short, with 26 bases between. The CDR3 sequence is 20 residues long. The germline CDR1 and CDR2 sequences are SGHRS and YFSETQ. CDR3 bases: TGCGCCAGCAGCCCAGAGGGGGCGAGCGGGCGCTTTATAGCCAAAAACATTCAGTACTTC. Translation gives CASSPEGASGRFIAKNIQYF.

This clone was seen more than once but under ten times. This chain joins TRBV28 and TRBJ1-2, with D perhaps TRBD1 (5 bases). The V gene's germline CDR1 is MDHEN and CDR2 SYDVKM. The ends were cut back, 2 bases at V and 1 base at J, with 11 bases in the middle. There are 15 residues in the CDR3. CDR3 amino acids: CASSLPSGGNYGYTF. For the CDR3, the DNA is TGTGCCAGCAGTTTACCCTCGGGGGGTAACTATGGCTACACCTTC.

Only a few counts were recorded for this clone. The chain employs TRBV5-8 and TRBJ2-7; tentatively, D is TRBD1 (6 bases). Germline V gene data show CDR1 as SGHTS and CDR2 as YDEGEE. Trimming cost V 4 bases and J 2 bases, with 16 bases left between them. CDR3 length: 15 residues. The CDR3 region is CASSVWTAHPYEQYV. The CDR3 region has the DNA TGTGCCAGCAGCGTATGGACAGCTCATCCCTACGAGCAGTACGTC.

This clone was detected only once. The chain has TRBV30 and TRBJ2-5, with D perhaps TRBD1 or TRBD2 (7 bases each). This CDR3 is built from 17 residues. CDR1 and CDR2 (germline): GTSNPN, SVGIG (reference sequence). The V end was cut by 1 base, the J end by 7 bases, with 25 bases between. CDR3 nucleotide sequence: TGTGCCTGGAGTGCAATTAGGGGGCGCGGGAGTCCAGTGACCCAGTACTTC. It specifies CAWSAIRGRGSPVTQYF.

This clone turned up a few times. This chain links TRBV18 with TRBJ1-6; no clear D gene. Germline values: CDR1 KGHSH, CDR2 LQKENI. The ends were cut back, 3 bases at V and 0 bases at J, with 6 bases in the middle. The CDR3 totals 15 residues. CDR3 sequence: CASSPGFSYNSPLHF. The CDR3 DNA sequence: TGTGCCAGCTCACCCGGATTCTCCTATAATTCACCCCTCCACTTT.

CDR3 region: CATSDLGGTGGDYTF. CDR3 coding DNA: TGTGCCACCAGTGACCTAGGGGGGACAGGCGGGGACTACACCTTC. The genes are TRBV24-1 and TRBJ1-2; 8 nucleotides match TRBD1. Germline V gene sequence: CDR1 KGHDR, CDR2 SFDVKD. This CDR3 is 15 amino acids long. V shed 4 bases and J 10 bases; nucleotides not matched to a gene: 13.

This chain joins TRBV5-8 and TRBJ2-5, with unresolved D. The CDR3 has 15 amino acids. Germline CDR1 and CDR2: SGHTS and YDEGEE. Trimming left V 1 base short and J 2 bases short, with 12 bases between. CDR3 in DNA: TGTGCCAGCAGCTTGTTTCAGTCCTTACAAGAGACCCAGTACTTC. Translating gives CASSLFQSLQETQYF. Together with reference TRBV5-8 and TRBJ2-5, the CDR3 gives the full variable domain: EAGVTQSPTHLIKTRGQQATLRCSPISGHTSVYWYQQALGLGLQFLLWYDEGEERNRGNFPPRFSGRQFPNYSSELNVNALELEDSALYLCASSLFQSLQETQYFGPGTRLLVL.

The rearrangement joins TRBV4-3 to TRBJ2-1, with 12 bases identical to TRBD2. Trimming removed 2 bases from V and 8 bases from J; junction bases left unmatched: 10. The CDR3 has 17 amino acids. Germline V gene data show CDR1 as LGHNA and CDR2 as YSLEER. DNA for the CDR3: TGCGCCAGCAGCCAATACTTGACTAGCGGGGGCCGGGATGAGCAGTTCTTC. Translation: CASSQYLTSGGRDEQFF.

In this sample, this clone turned up a few times. The chain employs TRBV19 and TRBJ1-2; 7 nucleotides line up with TRBD1. Germline V lookup: CDR1 LNHDA, CDR2 SQIVND (reference sequence). V trimming: 8 bases; J trimming: 6 bases; junction bases outside the gene matches: 18. The CDR3 is 16 amino acids. The CDR3 sequence is CASSRDSDFPRDGYTF. The CDR3 region has the DNA TGTGCCAGTTCCCGGGACAGCGATTTCCCGCGCGATGGCTACACCTTC. The full variable domain, rest sourced from reference TRBV19 and TRBJ1-2, is DGGITQSPKYLFRKEGQNVTLSCEQNLNHDAMYWYRQDPGQGLRLIYYSQIVNDFQKGDIAEGYSVSREKKESFPLTVTSAQKNPTAFYLCASSRDSDFPRDGYTFGSGTRLTVV.

This chain links TRBV5-8 with TRBJ2-5; 9 positions agree with TRBD2. CDR1 SGHTS and CDR2 YDEGEE come from the germline V gene. The length of the CDR3 is 16 residues. V dropped 0 bases and J dropped 4; count of bases not matched to a gene: 7. The CDR3 region is CASSLGSGGSVETQYF. CDR3 DNA: TGTGCCAGCAGCTTGGGAAGCGGGGGGTCGGTAGAGACCCAGTACTTC.

The chain links TRBV5-1 to TRBJ2-5; 9 bases agree with TRBD1. V trimming: 5 bases; J trimming: 2 bases; junction bases outside the gene matches: 7. Looked up from germline, CDR1 is SGHRS and CDR2 is YFSETQ. The CDR3 is 15 residues long. The CDR3 is CASRRQGVVQETQYF. Here the CDR3 DNA reads TGCGCCAGCAGGAGACAGGGGGTGGTACAAGAGACCCAGTACTTC.

The rearrangement links TRBV14 to TRBJ1-4; D gene unclear. Germline-derived CDR1 and CDR2 are SGHDN and FVKESK. V lost 6 bases and J 6 bases, leaving 23 bases between the germline ends. This CDR3 has 17 amino acids. The CDR3, as DNA: TGTGCCAGCAGGAAACGGGTCCAAGACAAACACTATGAAAAACTGTTTTTT. It specifies CASRKRVQDKHYEKLFF.

CDR3 coding DNA: TGCGCCAGCAGCTATCTTTACAGGGACACCGGGGAGCTGTTTTTT. It codes for CASSYLYRDTGELFF. V gene TRBV5-1 combines with J gene TRBJ2-2; possible D gene TRBD1, 6 bases. Germline lookup yields CDR1 SGHRS and CDR2 YFSETQ. Trimming stripped 3 bases from V and 3 bases from J, with 12 bases between. The CDR3 sequence is 15 residues long.

The V gene is TRBV20-1, the J gene TRBJ2-3; D is possibly TRBD2 (5 bases). The CDR3 totals 15 residues. Trimming removed 3 bases from V and 1 base from J, with 14 bases in between. Germline V gene lookup returns CDR1 DFQATT and CDR2 SNEGSKA (reference sequence). CDR3 amino acids: CSASERVRGTDTQYF. CDR3 bases: TGCAGTGCTAGTGAGAGGGTTCGGGGCACAGATACGCAGTATTTT.

This rearrangement joins TRBV5-6 to TRBJ2-1; 9 positions agree with TRBD2. CDR1 is SGHDT, CDR2 YYEEEE, per germline. The CDR3 totals 14 residues. The V and J ends lost 5 bases and 8 bases, in that order; junction bases with no gene match: 8. The CDR3 nucleotides are TGTGCCAGCAGTAGGCGGGGGGGCATGGATGAGCAGTTCTTC. Translated, it gives CASSRRGGMDEQFF.

This clone was seen more than once but under ten times. This rearrangement joins TRBV19 to TRBJ1-2; D is perhaps TRBD1 (5 bases). CDR1 and CDR2 from the germline V gene are LNHDA and SQIVND (reference sequence). This CDR3 region has 14 residues. Trimming took off 3 bases at V and 8 bases at J, with 16 bases between the two ends. CDR3 sequence reads: CASSMVGGLDGYTF. CDR3 DNA sequence: TGTGCCAGTAGTATGGTCGGGGGACTAGACGGCTACACCTTC.

The chain is built from TRBV4-2 and TRBJ1-2; D not certain. This CDR3 is built from 13 residues. Trimming took off 3 bases at V and 2 bases at J, with 7 bases between the two ends. Germline CDR1 reads LGHNA; CDR2 reads YNFKEQ. DNA of the CDR3: TGTGCCAGCAGCCACGGGCTCAACTATGGCTACACCTTC. Its translation is CASSHGLNYGYTF.

V gene TRBV4-3 combines with J gene TRBJ1-1; D is unresolved. Trimming cost V 0 bases and J 3 bases, with 8 bases left between them. The CDR3 runs 14 residues. CDR1 is LGHNA, CDR2 YSLEER, per germline. Written as DNA, the CDR3 is TGCGCCAGCAGCCAAGATTCGGGCTACACTGAAGCTTTCTTT. Its translation is CASSQDSGYTEAFF.

The rearrangement links TRBV6-1 to TRBJ2-5, with D unclear. Germline V lookup: CDR1 MNHNS, CDR2 SASEGT. V lost 6 bases, J lost 0 bases, and 8 bases lay in between. There are 13 residues in the CDR3. The CDR3 DNA reads as TGTGCCAGCAGAACCGAGTACCAAGAGACCCAGTACTTC. Its translation is CASRTEYQETQYF.